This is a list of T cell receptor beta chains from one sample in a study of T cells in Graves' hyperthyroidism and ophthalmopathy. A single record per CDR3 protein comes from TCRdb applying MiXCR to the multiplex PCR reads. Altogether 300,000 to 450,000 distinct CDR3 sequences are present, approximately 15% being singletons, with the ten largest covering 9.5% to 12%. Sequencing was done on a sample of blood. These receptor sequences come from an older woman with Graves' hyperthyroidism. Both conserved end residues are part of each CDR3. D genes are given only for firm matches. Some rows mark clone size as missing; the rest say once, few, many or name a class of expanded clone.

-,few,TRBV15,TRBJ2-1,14,CATSGGAAGGEQFF,TGTGCCACCAGCGGAGGGGCTGCCGGGGGTGAGCAGTTCTTC
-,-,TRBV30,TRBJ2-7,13,CAWSVGAVYEQYF,TGTGCCTGGAGTGTAGGCGCCGTCTACGAGCAGTACTTC
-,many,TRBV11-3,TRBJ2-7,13,CASSVSGNHEQYF,TGTGCCAGCAGCGTTTCCGGGAACCACGAGCAGTACTTC
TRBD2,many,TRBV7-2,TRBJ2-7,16,CASSTSSGRSSYEQYF,TGTGCCAGCAGCACCTCTAGCGGCCGTAGCTCCTACGAGCAGTACTTC
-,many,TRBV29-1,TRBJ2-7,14,CSVELEDRHPEQYF,TGCAGCGTTGAACTGGAGGACAGACACCCCGAGCAGTACTTC
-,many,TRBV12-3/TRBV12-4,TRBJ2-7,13,CASSFPGAREQYF,TGTGCCAGCAGTTTTCCTGGGGCGCGGGAGCAGTACTTC
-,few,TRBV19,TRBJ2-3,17,CASSPEGSHSSTDTQYF,TGTGCCAGTAGTCCGGAGGGATCACATTCTAGCACAGATACGCAGTATTTT
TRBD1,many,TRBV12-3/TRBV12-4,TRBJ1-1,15,CASRAGTGANTEAFF,TGTGCCAGCAGAGCCGGGACAGGGGCGAACACTGAAGCTTTCTTT
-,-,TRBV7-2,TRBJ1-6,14,CASSLGGRASPLHF,TGTGCCAGCAGCTTAGGGGGAAGGGCCTCACCCCTCCACTTT
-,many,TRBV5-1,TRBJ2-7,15,CASSTGPSGPYEQYF,TGCGCCAGCAGTACGGGACCCTCGGGTCCCTACGAGCAGTACTTC
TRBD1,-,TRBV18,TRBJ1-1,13,CASSPPTGRGAFF,TGTGCCAGCTCACCACCGACAGGGAGGGGAGCTTTCTTT
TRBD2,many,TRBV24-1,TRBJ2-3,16,CATSDLREGDTDTQYF,TGTGCCACCAGTGATTTACGGGAGGGTGACACAGATACGCAGTATTTT
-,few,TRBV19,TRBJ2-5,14,CASSNSGNQETQYF,TGTGCCAGTAGTAACTCCGGGAACCAAGAGACCCAGTACTTC
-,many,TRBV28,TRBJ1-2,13,CATLPSTSYGYTF,TGTGCCACCCTGCCCAGCACTTCTTATGGCTACACCTTC
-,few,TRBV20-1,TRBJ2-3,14,CSARVYGAGDTQYF,TGCAGTGCTAGGGTGTACGGGGCCGGGGATACGCAGTATTTT
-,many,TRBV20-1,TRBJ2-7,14,CSAREGTGSYEQYF,TGCAGTGCTAGGGAAGGTACGGGGTCCTACGAGCAGTACTTC
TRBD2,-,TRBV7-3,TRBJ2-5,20,CASSLGSGTSGRSNQETQYF,TGTGCCAGCAGCTTAGGGTCCGGGACTAGCGGGAGGTCCAACCAAGAGACCCAGTACTTC
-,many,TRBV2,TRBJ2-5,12,CASTEVPETQYF,TGTGCCAGCACTGAAGTCCCAGAGACCCAGTACTTC
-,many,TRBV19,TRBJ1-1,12,CASTHDGLVAFF,TGTGCCAGTACCCACGACGGGCTCGTAGCTTTCTTT
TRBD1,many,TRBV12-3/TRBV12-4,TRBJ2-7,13,CASSNRGFYEQYF,TGTGCCAGCAGTAACAGGGGGTTCTACGAGCAGTACTTC
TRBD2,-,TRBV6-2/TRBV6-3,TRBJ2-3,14,CASRGAGAGDTQYF,TGTGCCAGTCGTGGGGCGGGAGCTGGCGATACGCAGTATTTT
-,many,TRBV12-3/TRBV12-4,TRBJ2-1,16,CASSLAGGPPYNEQFF,TGTGCCAGCAGCCTGGCCGGAGGACCACCTTACAATGAGCAGTTCTTC
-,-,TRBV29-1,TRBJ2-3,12,CSVRGRPDTQYF,TGCAGCGTTCGGGGGAGGCCAGATACGCAGTATTTT
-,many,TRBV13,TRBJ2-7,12,CASSPTVGEQYF,TGTGCCAGCAGCCCCACGGTGGGAGAGCAGTACTTC
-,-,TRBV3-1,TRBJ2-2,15,CASSRQTGGTGELFF,TGTGCCAGCAGCCGCCAGACAGGCGGGACCGGGGAGCTGTTTTTT
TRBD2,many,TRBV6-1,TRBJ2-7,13,CASSTGLDYEQYF,TGTGCCAGCAGTACGGGACTAGACTACGAGCAGTACTTC
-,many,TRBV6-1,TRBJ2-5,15,CASSYGVGGEETQYF,TGTGCCAGCAGTTACGGGGTAGGGGGGGAAGAGACCCAGTACTTC
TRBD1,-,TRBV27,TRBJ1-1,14,CASTGGAWDTEAFF,TGTGCCAGCACAGGGGGCGCATGGGACACTGAAGCTTTCTTT
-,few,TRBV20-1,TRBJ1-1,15,CSATARGGVNTEAFF,TGCAGTGCTACCGCCCGGGGAGGGGTGAACACTGAAGCTTTCTTT
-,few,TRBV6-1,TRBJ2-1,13,CASRPPPHNEQFF,TGTGCCAGCAGACCCCCCCCCCACAATGAGCAGTTCTTC
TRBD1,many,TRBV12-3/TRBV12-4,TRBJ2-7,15,CASSSGQGAFYEQYF,TGTGCCAGCAGTTCGGGACAGGGGGCGTTCTACGAGCAGTACTTC
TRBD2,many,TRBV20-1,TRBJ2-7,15,CSARDVLAGAYEQYF,TGCAGTGCTAGAGATGTCCTAGCGGGAGCCTACGAGCAGTACTTC
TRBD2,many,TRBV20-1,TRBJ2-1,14,CSARLAGGPSEQFF,TGCAGTGCTAGGTTAGCGGGAGGGCCGAGTGAGCAGTTCTTC
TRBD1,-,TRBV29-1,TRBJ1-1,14,CSVVRIDRATEAFF,TGCAGCGTAGTTAGGATCGACAGGGCCACTGAAGCTTTCTTT
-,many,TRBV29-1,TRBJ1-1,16,CSVEAGPGGAGAEAFF,TGCAGCGTTGAAGCAGGACCGGGGGGCGCGGGCGCTGAAGCTTTCTTT
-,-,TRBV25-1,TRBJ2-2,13,CASIQPYTGELFF,TGTGCCAGCATACAACCCTACACCGGGGAGCTGTTTTTT
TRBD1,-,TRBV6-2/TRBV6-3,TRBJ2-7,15,CANSYSWDRANEQYF,TGTGCCAACAGTTACTCCTGGGACAGGGCCAACGAGCAGTACTTC
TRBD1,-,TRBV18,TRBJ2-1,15,CASSRSGQGADEQFF,TGTGCCAGCTCACGATCGGGACAGGGGGCCGATGAGCAGTTCTTC
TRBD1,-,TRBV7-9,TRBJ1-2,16,CASSLIGGPLKGGYTF,TGTGCCAGCAGCTTAATAGGGGGCCCCCTTAAAGGAGGCTACACCTTC